This is a list of T cell receptor beta chains from one sample in a study of blood T cell repertoires in COVID-19. Method: immunoSEQ multiplex PCR; TCRdb's copy keeps in-frame clones and lacks some. The sample lists roughly 200,000 clones; about 81% were seen once. Material for sequencing was PBMCs or T cells enriched from blood (not recorded which). Receptors originate from a man aged 35-49 years who had recovered from COVID-19. Both conserved end residues are part of each CDR3.

V	J	CDR3
TRBV2	TRBJ2-1	CASISRVNEQFF
TRBV5-8	TRBJ1-2	CASSLGSGGVYGYTF
TRBV10-3	TRBJ2-7	CAISETTGQGNEQYF
TRBV7-3	TRBJ1-5	CASSLTATNQPQHF
TRBV2	TRBJ2-2	CASSEAEEAGELFF
TRBV7-3	TRBJ2-1	CASSSSGVNEQFF
TRBV19	TRBJ1-5	CASSPDRVNGQPQHF
TRBV6-5	TRBJ1-2	CASSKDRGHYGYTF
TRBV7-8	TRBJ1-6	CASSLYAGQGDSPLHF
TRBV3-1/TRBV3-2	TRBJ2-1	CASSQDSNSYNEQFF
TRBV5-6	TRBJ1-1	CASSSLGGRVNTEAFF
TRBV24-1	TRBJ2-2	CATARTANTGELFF
TRBV2	TRBJ2-1	CASRGLVHEQFF
TRBV2	TRBJ1-4	CASSVRTGGLVTNEKLFF
TRBV4-1	TRBJ2-1	CASSYFGRANEQFF
TRBV18	TRBJ2-5	CASSPRTGVETQYF
TRBV6-4	TRBJ2-1	CASSDKASGMGEQFF
TRBV12-5	TRBJ2-2	CASGLGKQGGVGELFF
TRBV3-1/TRBV3-2	TRBJ2-1	CASSLTDRDEQFF
TRBV11-2	TRBJ2-4	CASSPGLAGTLNIQYF
TRBV5-1	TRBJ2-7	CASSLLITAGYDEQYF
TRBV5-1	TRBJ2-3	CASSSQGAEADTQYF
TRBV30	TRBJ2-7	CAWSYGPGTGGEQYF
TRBV24-1	TRBJ2-4	CATSDPRVNKNIQYF
TRBV24-1	TRBJ1-5	CATSDWGTGLNQPQHF
TRBV6-1	TRBJ1-2	CASSEWGDYYGYTF
TRBV28	TRBJ1-2	CASSPGSTRYGYTF
TRBV7-9	TRBJ1-2	CASSLSETGPYGYTF
TRBV3-1/TRBV3-2	TRBJ2-7	CASSQELGGSDEQYF
TRBV29-1	TRBJ1-1	CSVVRQGALKAFF
TRBV3-1/TRBV3-2	TRBJ2-2	CASSSMGLTSLELFF
TRBV15	TRBJ2-5	CATSRVEETQYF
TRBV19	TRBJ2-1	CASSIYSSGEQFF
TRBV2	TRBJ1-5	CASSQRIDPGQPQHF
TRBV19	TRBJ2-1	CASRIGQGNNEQFF
TRBV3-1/TRBV3-2	TRBJ1-2	CASSVDPDRVDGYTF
TRBV4-1	TRBJ1-2	CASSLRDRGNYGYTF
TRBV5-1	TRBJ2-7	CASTGQGDEQYF
TRBV9	TRBJ1-3	CASSLYETGRNTIYF
TRBV7-3	TRBJ2-3	CASSLGLIGDTQYF
TRBV30	TRBJ2-2	CADSGGKNTGELFF
TRBV4-2	TRBJ1-3	CASSPKQGGDTIYF
TRBV2	TRBJ2-3	CAILAGVADTQYF